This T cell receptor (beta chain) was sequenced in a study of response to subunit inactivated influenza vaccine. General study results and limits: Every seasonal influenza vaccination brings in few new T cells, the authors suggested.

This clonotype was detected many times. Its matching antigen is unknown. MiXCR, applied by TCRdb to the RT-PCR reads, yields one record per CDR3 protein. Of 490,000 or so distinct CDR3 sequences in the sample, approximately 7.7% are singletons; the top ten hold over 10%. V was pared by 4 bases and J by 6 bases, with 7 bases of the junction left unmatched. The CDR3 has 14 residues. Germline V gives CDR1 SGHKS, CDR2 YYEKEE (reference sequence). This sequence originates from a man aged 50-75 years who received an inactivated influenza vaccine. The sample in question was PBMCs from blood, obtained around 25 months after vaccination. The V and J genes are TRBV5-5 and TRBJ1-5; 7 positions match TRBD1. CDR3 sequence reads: CASSPGTVFQPQHF. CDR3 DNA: TGTGCCAGCAGCCCAGGGACAGTTTTTCAGCCCCAGCATTTT.